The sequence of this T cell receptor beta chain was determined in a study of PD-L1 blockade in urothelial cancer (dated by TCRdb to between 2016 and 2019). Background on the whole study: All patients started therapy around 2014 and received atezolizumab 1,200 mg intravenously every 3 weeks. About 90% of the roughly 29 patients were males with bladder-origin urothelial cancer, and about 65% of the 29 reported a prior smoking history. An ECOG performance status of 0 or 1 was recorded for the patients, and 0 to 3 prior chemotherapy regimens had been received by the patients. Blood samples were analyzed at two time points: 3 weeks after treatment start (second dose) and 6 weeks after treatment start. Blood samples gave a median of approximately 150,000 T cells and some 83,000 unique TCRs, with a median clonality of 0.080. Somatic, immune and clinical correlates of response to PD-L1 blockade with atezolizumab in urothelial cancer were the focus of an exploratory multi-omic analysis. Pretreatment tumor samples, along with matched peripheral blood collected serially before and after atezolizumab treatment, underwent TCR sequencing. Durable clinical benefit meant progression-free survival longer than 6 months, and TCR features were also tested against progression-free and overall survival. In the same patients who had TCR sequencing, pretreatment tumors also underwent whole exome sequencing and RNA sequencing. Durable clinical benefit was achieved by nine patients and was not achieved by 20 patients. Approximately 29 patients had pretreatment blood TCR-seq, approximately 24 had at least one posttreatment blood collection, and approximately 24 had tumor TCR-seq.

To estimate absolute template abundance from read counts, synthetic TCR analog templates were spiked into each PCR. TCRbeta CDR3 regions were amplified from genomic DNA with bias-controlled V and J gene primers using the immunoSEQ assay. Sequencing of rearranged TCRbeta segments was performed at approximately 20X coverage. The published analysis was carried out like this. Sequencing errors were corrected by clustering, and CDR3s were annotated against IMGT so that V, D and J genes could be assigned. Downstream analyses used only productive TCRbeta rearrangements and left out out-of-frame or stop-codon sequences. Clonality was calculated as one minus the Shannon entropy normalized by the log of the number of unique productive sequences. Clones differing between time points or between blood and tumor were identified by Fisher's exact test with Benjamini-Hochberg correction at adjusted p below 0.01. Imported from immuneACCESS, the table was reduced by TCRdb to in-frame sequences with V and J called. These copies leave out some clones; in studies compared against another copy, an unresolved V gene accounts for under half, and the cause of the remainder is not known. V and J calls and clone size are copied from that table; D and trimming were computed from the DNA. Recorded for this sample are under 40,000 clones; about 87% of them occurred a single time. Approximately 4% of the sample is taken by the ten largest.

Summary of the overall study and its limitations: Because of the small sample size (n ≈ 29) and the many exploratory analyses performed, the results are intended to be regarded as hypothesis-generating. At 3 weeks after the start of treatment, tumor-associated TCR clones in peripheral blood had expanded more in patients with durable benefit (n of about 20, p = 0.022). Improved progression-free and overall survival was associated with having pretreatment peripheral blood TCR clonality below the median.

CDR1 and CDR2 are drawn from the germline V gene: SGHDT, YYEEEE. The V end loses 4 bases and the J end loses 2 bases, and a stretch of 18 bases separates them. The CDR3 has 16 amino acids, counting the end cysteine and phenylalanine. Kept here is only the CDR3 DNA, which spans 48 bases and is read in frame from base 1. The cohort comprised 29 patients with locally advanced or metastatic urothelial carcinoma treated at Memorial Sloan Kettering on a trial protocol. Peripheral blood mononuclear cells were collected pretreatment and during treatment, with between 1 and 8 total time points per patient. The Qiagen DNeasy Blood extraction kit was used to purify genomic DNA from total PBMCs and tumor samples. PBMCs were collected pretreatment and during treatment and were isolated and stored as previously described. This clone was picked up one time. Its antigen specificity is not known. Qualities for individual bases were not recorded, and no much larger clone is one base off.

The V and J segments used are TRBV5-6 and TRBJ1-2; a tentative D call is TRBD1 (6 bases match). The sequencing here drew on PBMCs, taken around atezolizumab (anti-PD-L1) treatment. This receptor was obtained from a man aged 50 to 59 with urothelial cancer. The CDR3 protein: CASSQIGTRVNYGYTF. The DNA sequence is TGTGCCAGCAGCCAAATCGGGACACGAGTGAACTATGGCTACACCTTC.